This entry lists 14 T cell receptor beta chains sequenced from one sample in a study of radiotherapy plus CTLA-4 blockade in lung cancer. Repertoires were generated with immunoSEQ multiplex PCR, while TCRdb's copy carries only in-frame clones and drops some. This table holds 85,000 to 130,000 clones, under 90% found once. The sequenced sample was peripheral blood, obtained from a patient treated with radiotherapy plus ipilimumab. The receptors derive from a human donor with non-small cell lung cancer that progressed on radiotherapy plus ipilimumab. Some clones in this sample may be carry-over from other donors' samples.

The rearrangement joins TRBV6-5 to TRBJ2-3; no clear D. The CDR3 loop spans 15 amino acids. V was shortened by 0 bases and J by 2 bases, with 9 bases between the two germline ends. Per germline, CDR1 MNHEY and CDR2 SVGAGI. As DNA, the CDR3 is TGTGCCAGCAGTTACTCGATAATGTTCACAGATACGCAGTATTTT. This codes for CASSYSIMFTDTQYF.

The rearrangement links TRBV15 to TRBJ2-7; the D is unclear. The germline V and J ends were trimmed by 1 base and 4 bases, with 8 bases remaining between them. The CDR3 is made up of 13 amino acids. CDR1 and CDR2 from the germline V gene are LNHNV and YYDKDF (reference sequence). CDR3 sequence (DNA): TGTGCCACCAGCAGAGGGTTAGGTTACGAGCAGTACTTC. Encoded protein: CATSRGLGYEQYF.

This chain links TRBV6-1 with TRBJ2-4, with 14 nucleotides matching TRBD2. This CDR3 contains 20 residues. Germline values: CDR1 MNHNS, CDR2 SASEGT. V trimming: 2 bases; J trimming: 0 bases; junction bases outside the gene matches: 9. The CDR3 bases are TGTGCCAGCAGTGAATCACTGGGACTAGCGGGGGTCCTAGCCAAAAACATTCAGTACTTC. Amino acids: CASSESLGLAGVLAKNIQYF.

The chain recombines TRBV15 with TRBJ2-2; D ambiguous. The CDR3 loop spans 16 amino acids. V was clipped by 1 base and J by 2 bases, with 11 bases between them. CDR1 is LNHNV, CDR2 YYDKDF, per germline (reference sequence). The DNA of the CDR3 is TGTGCCACCAGCAGAGTTGCGACCTTTAACACCGGGGAGCTGTTTTTT. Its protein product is CATSRVATFNTGELFF.

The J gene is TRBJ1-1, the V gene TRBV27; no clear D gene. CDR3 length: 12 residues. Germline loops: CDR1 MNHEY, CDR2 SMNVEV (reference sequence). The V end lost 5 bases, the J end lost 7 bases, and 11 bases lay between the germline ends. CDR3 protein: CASSPRRNEAFF. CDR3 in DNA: TGTGCCAGCAGTCCTAGGCGGAATGAAGCTTTCTTT.

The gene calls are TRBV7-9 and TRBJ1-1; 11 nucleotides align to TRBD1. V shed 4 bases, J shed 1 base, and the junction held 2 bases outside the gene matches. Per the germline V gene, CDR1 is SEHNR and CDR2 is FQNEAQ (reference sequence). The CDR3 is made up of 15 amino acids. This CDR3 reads CASSWTGGSNTEAFF. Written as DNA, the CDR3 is TGTGCCAGCAGCTGGACAGGGGGCTCGAACACTGAAGCTTTCTTT.

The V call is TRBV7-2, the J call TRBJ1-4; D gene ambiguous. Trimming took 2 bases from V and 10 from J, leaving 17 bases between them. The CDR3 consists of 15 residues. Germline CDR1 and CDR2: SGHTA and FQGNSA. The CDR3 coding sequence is TGTGCCAGCAGCTTATACGGCGGAACCACCGGAAAACTGTTTTTT. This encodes CASSLYGGTTGKLFF. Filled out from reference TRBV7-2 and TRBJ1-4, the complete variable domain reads GAGVSQSPSNKVTEKGKDVELRCDPISGHTALYWYRQSLGQGLEFLIYFQGNSAPDKSGLPSDRFSAERTGGSVSTLTIQRTQQEDSAVYLCASSLYGGTTGKLFFGSGTQLSVL.

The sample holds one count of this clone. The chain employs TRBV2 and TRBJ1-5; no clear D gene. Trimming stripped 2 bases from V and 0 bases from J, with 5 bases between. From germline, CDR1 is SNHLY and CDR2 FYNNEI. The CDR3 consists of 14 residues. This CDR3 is CASSEMGSNQPQHF. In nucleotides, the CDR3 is TGTGCCAGCAGTGAAATGGGTAGCAATCAGCCCCAGCATTTT.

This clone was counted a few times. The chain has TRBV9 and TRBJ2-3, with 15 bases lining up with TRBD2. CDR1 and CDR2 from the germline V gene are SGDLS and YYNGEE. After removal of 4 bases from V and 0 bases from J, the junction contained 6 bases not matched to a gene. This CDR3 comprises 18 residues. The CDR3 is CASSPRTSGGVSTDTQYF. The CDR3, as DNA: TGTGCCAGCAGCCCCCGGACTAGCGGGGGGGTTAGCACAGATACGCAGTATTTT. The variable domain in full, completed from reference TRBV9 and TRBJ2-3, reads DSGVTQTPKHLITATGQRVTLRCSPRSGDLSVYWYQQSLDQGLQFLIQYYNGEERAKGNILERFSAQQFPDLHSELNLSSLELGDSALYFCASSPRTSGGVSTDTQYFGPGTRLTVL.

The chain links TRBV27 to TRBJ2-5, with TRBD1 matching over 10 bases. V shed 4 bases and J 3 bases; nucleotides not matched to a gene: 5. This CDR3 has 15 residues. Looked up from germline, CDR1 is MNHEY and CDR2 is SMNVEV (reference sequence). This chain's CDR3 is CASSSPGTGEETQYF. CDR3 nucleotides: TGTGCCAGCAGTTCTCCCGGGACAGGGGAAGAGACCCAGTACTTC.

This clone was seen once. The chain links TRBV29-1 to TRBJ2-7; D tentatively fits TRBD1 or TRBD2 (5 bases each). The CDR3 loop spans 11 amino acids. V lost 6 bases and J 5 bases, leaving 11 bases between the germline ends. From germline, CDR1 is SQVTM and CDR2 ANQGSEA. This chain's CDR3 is CSVGVLDEQYF. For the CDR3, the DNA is TGCAGCGTGGGGGTTTTAGACGAGCAGTACTTC.

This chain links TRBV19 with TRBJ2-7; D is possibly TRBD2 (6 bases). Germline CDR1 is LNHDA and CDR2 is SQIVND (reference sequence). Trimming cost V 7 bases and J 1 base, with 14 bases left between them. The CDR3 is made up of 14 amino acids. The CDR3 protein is CASTADGGSYEQYF. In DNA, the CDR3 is TGTGCCAGTACCGCTGATGGGGGGTCCTACGAGCAGTACTTC.

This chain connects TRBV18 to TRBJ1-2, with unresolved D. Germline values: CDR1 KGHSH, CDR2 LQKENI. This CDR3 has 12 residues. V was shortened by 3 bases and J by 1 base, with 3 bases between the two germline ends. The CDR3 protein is CASSPDNYGYTF. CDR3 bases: TGTGCCAGCTCACCTGATAACTATGGCTACACCTTC.

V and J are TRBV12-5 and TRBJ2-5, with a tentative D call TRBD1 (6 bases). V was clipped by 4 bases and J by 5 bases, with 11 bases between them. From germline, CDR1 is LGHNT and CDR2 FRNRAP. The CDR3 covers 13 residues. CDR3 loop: CASGYGTYETQYF. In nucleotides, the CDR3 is TGTGCTAGTGGTTACGGGACATATGAGACCCAGTACTTC.